This TCR beta chain was retrieved from a study of CD8+CD57+ T cells in acquired aplastic anemia. Overall study: Sorted CD4+ and CD8+ cell DNA averaged around 3.3 ug. Healthy donors had, on average, roughly 9.8 million reads for their CD4+ cells. Points from the study as a whole: Patients and controls shared roughly 30 CD8+ CDR3 sequences, which appeared highly expressed in patients and within their immunodominant clones. CD8+ Simpson's diversity did not differ significantly between patients and controls.

Ten or more counts support this clonotype. Its antigen remains unknown. According to the study, genomic DNA was the template for TCR beta VDJ and CDR3 profiling. TCRdb re-analysed the reads in MiXCR, keeping a single row per CDR3 protein. Of around 170,000 distinct CDR3 sequences listed, roughly half were seen once; the top ten hold approximately 2.9%. The clonotype comes from a human donor in good health. The sequencing sample was made of sorted CD4+, CD8+, or CD8+CD57+ T cells (not recorded which) from PBMCs.

Written as DNA, the CDR3 is TGTGCCAGCAGTTTTCCCCCGGGGACCGGGGAGCTGTTTTTT. Translation gives CASSFPPGTGELFF. The gene calls are TRBV12-3 or TRBV12-4 and TRBJ2-2; tentative D call: TRBD2 (5 bases). V lost 3 bases, J lost 5 bases, and 10 bases lay in between. CDR3 size: 14 residues.